Here is one TCR beta chain with its context. Antigen specificity is unknown. This record comes from a study of T cell repertoires and HLA-DP antigens. Study summary: Alloreactive CD4+ T cells targeted HLA-DP on transduced HeLa.

The CDR3 has 15 residues. Germline CDR1 is SGHNT and CDR2 is YYREEE (reference sequence). Losses at the gene ends were 3 bases for V and 3 bases for J; bases not matched to a gene: 6. Here immunoSEQ multiplex PCR was the method, and the copy in TCRdb shows in-frame clones only, minus some. The repertoire has around 90,000 clones, about 89% of them found once; the top ten carry less than 2%. Findings and caveats of the study: No separate analysis of naive versus memory CD4+ cells was done.

Sequenced sample: CD4+ T cells from PBMCs. This rearrangement joins TRBV5-4 to TRBJ2-1, with 7 positions matching TRBD2. The receptor was derived from a man in his forties or fifties in good health and CMV-seronegative. CDR3 bases: TGTGCCAGCAGCTCAAAGCGGGGCCTCTACAATGAGCAGTTCTTC. Encoded protein: CASSSKRGLYNEQFF.